Sequencing of this T cell receptor beta chain was carried out in a study of response to subunit inactivated influenza vaccine (dated by TCRdb to 2017 to 2018). With regard to the full study: Deep quantitative T cell receptor repertoire profiling was used in the study to track responses to a trivalent subunit inactivated influenza vaccine. General conclusions and limits of the study: The authors suggested that each seasonal influenza vaccination may recruit only a limited number of new T cells.

The method behind the library was RT-PCR. The instrument given in TCRdb is Illumina HiSeq 2500. TCRdb trimmed the raw reads at Q25, called clones with MiXCR and kept productive beta chains. For every CDR3 protein sequence, its rows merge into one entry that carries the most common genes and DNA. The sample profile shows around 170,000 distinct CDR3 sequences; around a tenth of them were found once. Of the sample, approximately 35% is held by the ten largest clones. As to this clonotype: Its antigen is unknown. One base away there is no much larger clone; base qualities are not given.

Sequences SGDLS (CDR1) and YYNGEE (CDR2) are obtained from the germline V gene. Its CDR3 holds 16 amino acids, cysteine through phenylalanine. CDR3 DNA only is kept here, 48 bases in frame from base 1. V loses 4 bases at its end and J loses 1 base; junction bases beyond the gene matches: 9. The clonotype comes from a man between 50 and 75 years old who received an inactivated influenza vaccine. Donor details come from another sample of the same person, matched by shared clones. The rearrangement joined TRBV9 to TRBJ2-3; 7 bases in between match TRBD2. The input for sequencing was CD8+ T cells sorted from PBMCs, taken roughly 24 months after vaccination. This receptor carries the CDR3 CASSYGTTGGTDTQYF. In nucleotides, the sequence is TGTGCCAGCAGCTACGGGACTACCGGTGGCACAGATACGCAGTATTTT.